One sample yielded the 23 T cell receptor beta chains listed below, sequenced in a study of CD8 T cells in Susac syndrome. RNA, at roughly 0.45 to 1 ug, was reverse transcribed with random hexamers. One entry per CDR3 protein, called by TCRdb with MiXCR from the immunoSEQ multiplex PCR reads. The sample carries around 170,000 distinct CDR3 sequences, roughly 92% recorded once. The sequenced material came from CD4+ T cells from PBMCs. These receptors came from a human donor with Susac syndrome.

CDR3: CASSYSEGSEAFF. DNA of the CDR3: TGTGCCAGCAGTTACTCGGAAGGATCTGAAGCTTTCTTT. The chain joins TRBV6-5 to TRBJ1-1; D call uncertain. This CDR3 spans 13 amino acids. Trimming pared 0 bases from V and 6 bases from J, leaving 8 bases between. Germline V gives CDR1 MNHEY, CDR2 SVGAGI.

V usage is TRBV29-1 and J usage is TRBJ2-7, with no clear D. The V end was cut by 4 bases, the J end by 0 bases, with 7 bases between. In germline, CDR1 is SQVTM, CDR2 ANQGSEA. The CDR3 is 12 amino acids. CDR3 bases: TGCAGCGTTGGGTGGAACTCCTACGAGCAGTACTTC. This codes for CSVGWNSYEQYF.

The chain joins TRBV5-1 to TRBJ2-1; no clear D gene. V lost 0 bases to trimming and J lost 6 bases, with 7 bases between them. CDR1 is SGHRS, CDR2 YFSETQ, per germline. The CDR3 has 13 residues. As DNA, the CDR3 is TGCGCCAGCAGCTTGGGTCAGACCAATGAGCAGTTCTTC. It specifies CASSLGQTNEQFF.

This clonotype was observed a handful of times. The chain uses TRBV30 and TRBJ1-5; the D is unclear. The CDR3 runs 12 residues. V was cut by 1 base and J by 4 bases, with 5 bases left in between. Germline loops: CDR1 GTSNPN, CDR2 SVGIG (reference sequence). This CDR3 reads CAWSAPNQPQHF. In nucleotides, the CDR3 is TGTGCCTGGAGTGCCCCGAATCAGCCCCAGCATTTT.

V gene TRBV7-6 combines with J gene TRBJ2-4, with 8 nucleotides matching TRBD2. V lost 5 bases and J lost 7; bases outside the gene matches: 16. CDR3 length: 17 amino acids. The V gene's germline CDR1 is SGHVS and CDR2 FNYEAQ. This chain's CDR3 is CASSPTSGWAGENIQYF. Here the CDR3 DNA reads TGTGCCAGCAGCCCCACTAGCGGCTGGGCCGGCGAGAACATTCAGTACTTC. Full variable domain (missing parts from reference TRBV7-6 and TRBJ2-4): GAGVSQSPRYKVTKRGQDVALRCDPISGHVSLYWYRQALGQGPEFLTYFNYEAQQDKSGLPNDRFSAERPEGSISTLTIQRTEQRDSAMYRCASSPTSGWAGENIQYFGAGTRLSVL.

The gene calls are TRBV7-3 and TRBJ2-1; possibly TRBD1 for D (5 bases). Looked up from germline, CDR1 is SGHTA and CDR2 is FQGTGA. Trimming stripped 5 bases from V and 3 bases from J, with 14 bases between. The CDR3 has 15 amino acids. As DNA, the CDR3 is TGTGCCAGCAGCCCCGACAGAGCTGACTACAATGAGCAGTTCTTC. Amino acids: CASSPDRADYNEQFF.

The chain links TRBV20-1 to TRBJ2-3, with 12 bases that match TRBD2. V gave up 6 bases and J gave up 2 bases; unmatched junction bases: 9. Germline V gene data show CDR1 as DFQATT and CDR2 as SNEGSKA (reference sequence). The length of the CDR3 is 16 residues. The CDR3 DNA is TGCAGTGCGACCCTTCTAGCGGGGGGGGTCACAGATACGCAGTATTTT. This translates into CSATLLAGGVTDTQYF.

The gene calls are TRBV7-2 and TRBJ2-1; D not resolved. Trimming took 5 bases from V and 0 from J, leaving 11 bases between them. Germline loops: CDR1 SGHTA, CDR2 FQGNSA. The CDR3 is 15 amino acids. CDR3 DNA: TGTGCCAGCAGCGCCAGACGGAGCTCCTACAATGAGCAGTTCTTC. Translating gives CASSARRSSYNEQFF.

The CDR3 nucleotides are TGTGCCAGCAGCTTAGATCCGTCCTTTAGGTCACCCCTCCACTTT. Translating it yields CASSLDPSFRSPLHF. The V call is TRBV7-2, the J call TRBJ1-6; D unresolved. Trimming took off 1 base at V and 10 bases at J, with 14 bases between the two ends. Germline CDR1 SGHTA, CDR2 FQGNSA. The CDR3 is made up of 15 amino acids.

The chain employs TRBV2 and TRBJ2-4; 9 positions agree with TRBD2. J lost 7 bases, V lost 8 bases, and 9 bases had no gene match. The germline V gene has CDR1 SNHLY and CDR2 FYNNEI. There are 14 residues in the CDR3. The CDR3 sequence is CASGGQAGGNIQYF. The CDR3, as DNA: TGTGCCAGCGGAGGACAGGCGGGAGGGAACATTCAGTACTTC.

The chain uses TRBV7-2 and TRBJ1-6; D not resolved. The V gene's germline CDR1 is SGHTA and CDR2 FQGNSA. Between the trimmed V and J ends, which lost 3 bases and 13 bases, there was a span of 10 bases. The length of the CDR3 is 12 residues. The CDR3 sequence is CASSFSVPPLHF. CDR3 DNA: TGTGCCAGCAGCTTTAGCGTCCCTCCCCTCCACTTT.

The chain links TRBV6-5 to TRBJ2-5; the D is unclear. The CDR3 length is 13 residues. Germline V lookup: CDR1 MNHEY, CDR2 SVGAGI. V lost 2 bases and J lost 5, with 9 bases in between. Here the CDR3 reads CASSYLPEETQYF. In DNA, the CDR3 is TGTGCCAGCAGTTACCTGCCGGAGGAGACCCAGTACTTC.

This chain links TRBV20-1 with TRBJ2-7; weak D call: TRBD2 (6 bases). Germline V gives CDR1 DFQATT, CDR2 SNEGSKA (reference sequence). The CDR3 totals 11 residues. Trimming removed 3 bases from V and 6 bases from J, with 9 bases in between. Here the CDR3 reads CSARGGGEQYF. The CDR3 coding sequence is TGCAGTGCTAGGGGAGGTGGCGAGCAGTACTTC.

This clonotype came up once. This sequence joins TRBV12-3 or TRBV12-4 and TRBJ2-7; tentative D call: TRBD2 (6 bases). V was shortened by 5 bases and J by 2 bases, with 13 bases between the two germline ends. CDR3 size: 14 residues. The CDR3 DNA reads as TGTGCCAGCAGTCCTCCTCGGACTACCTACGAGCAGTACTTC. Translated, it gives CASSPPRTTYEQYF.

The chain couples TRBV28 to TRBJ1-1; unclear D gene. The V and J ends lost 7 bases and 11 bases respectively, with 17 bases between them. Germline V gene data show CDR1 as MDHEN and CDR2 as SYDVKM. The CDR3 spans 12 residues. Written as DNA, the CDR3 is TGTGCCAGCACCTCCGGCGCAGTGCCGGCTTTCTTT. Encoded protein: CASTSGAVPAFF.

The rearrangement uses TRBV7-3 and TRBJ1-2; TRBD1 matches 9 bases. The V and J ends lost 2 bases and 14 bases, in that order; junction bases with no gene match: 6. Germline assignment: CDR1 SGHTA and CDR2 FQGTGA. The CDR3 is 12 amino acids. The CDR3 region is CASSLPGQGYTF. The CDR3, as DNA: TGTGCCAGCAGCTTACCCGGACAGGGGTATACCTTC. The entire variable domain, with the rest obtained from reference TRBV7-3 and TRBJ1-2, is as follows: GAGVSQTPSNKVTEKGKYVELRCDPISGHTALYWYRQSLGQGPEFLIYFQGTGAADDSGLPNDRFFAVRPEGSVSTLKIQRTERGDSAVYLCASSLPGQGYTFGSGTRLTVV.

This rearrangement joins TRBV28 to TRBJ1-2; TRBD1 agrees at 7 bases. The CDR3 spans 15 residues. Germline lookup yields CDR1 MDHEN and CDR2 SYDVKM. Unmatched junction bases numbered 14, after V lost 6 bases and J lost 7 bases. This CDR3 is CASSPPGGGAGGYTF. CDR3 DNA: TGTGCCAGCAGCCCCCCCGGAGGGGGCGCAGGTGGCTACACCTTC.

The rearrangement joins TRBV6-2 or TRBV6-3 to TRBJ2-1, with 9 bases matching TRBD1. The CDR3 extends over 17 amino acids. Germline V CDR1 and CDR2: MNHEY, SVGEGT. Trimming at V came to 6 bases and at J to 8 bases, leaving 17 bases not matched to a gene. CDR3 protein: CASSKLGSGQGGHEQFF. CDR3 bases: TGTGCCAGCAGCAAGCTAGGGTCGGGACAGGGAGGCCATGAGCAGTTCTTC.

V is TRBV29-1 and J is TRBJ2-3, with TRBD2 matching 16 bases. V lost 7 bases, J lost 2 bases, and 9 bases stayed unmatched. The CDR3 is 17 residues long. The germline gives CDR1 SQVTM, CDR2 ANQGSEA. The CDR3 loop is CSAEGLAGGRFTDTQYF. The CDR3, as DNA: TGCAGCGCGGAGGGACTAGCGGGGGGGCGGTTCACAGATACGCAGTATTTT.

The chain is built from TRBV5-1 and TRBJ1-6; 7 bases align to TRBD1. This CDR3 contains 13 residues. V lost 0 bases to trimming and J lost 15 bases; unmatched junction nucleotides: 6. Looked up from germline, CDR1 is SGHRS and CDR2 is YFSETQ. CDR3 in amino acids: CASSLGGTEDLHF. As DNA, the CDR3 is TGCGCCAGCAGCTTGGGAGGGACAGAAGACCTCCACTTT.

The chain uses TRBV6-2 or TRBV6-3 and TRBJ2-5; D possibly corresponds to TRBD1 (6 bases). The V end was cut by 6 bases, the J end by 2 bases, with 10 bases between. The CDR3 is 13 residues long. Germline CDR1 MNHEY, CDR2 SVGEGT. The CDR3 nucleotides read TGTGCCAGCAGGGAAGGGGGACAAGAGACCCAGTACTTC. This translates into CASREGGQETQYF.

V and J are TRBV7-2 and TRBJ2-5, with D perhaps matching TRBD1 or TRBD2 (6 bases each). The V end lost 2 bases, the J end lost 1 base, and 8 bases lay between the germline ends. Germline V gene lookup returns CDR1 SGHTA and CDR2 FQGNSA. The CDR3 totals 14 residues. The CDR3 DNA reads TGTGCCAGCAGCTTATGGGGGGCCCAAGAGACCCAGTACTTC. Amino acids: CASSLWGAQETQYF.

This chain links TRBV20-1 with TRBJ2-7; 7 nucleotides line up with TRBD2. V lost 3 bases to trimming and J lost 4 bases; unmatched junction nucleotides: 0. Germline CDR1 DFQATT, CDR2 SNEGSKA (reference sequence). The CDR3 extends over 11 amino acids. Here the CDR3 DNA reads TGCAGTGCTAGCGGGGGGTACGAGCAGTACTTC. Translation: CSASGGYEQYF.